This T cell receptor beta chain was profiled in a study of blood T cell repertoires in COVID-19 (dated by TCRdb to 2018 to 2021). Study-wide context: Samples from collaborators originated in the United States, Italy and Spain and spanned both the acute and convalescent phases of COVID-19. The material from the prospective study consisted of cDNA or gDNA derived from T cells, B-cell-depleted T cells, or PBMCs. Subjects who had been exposed to COVID-19, were actively infected with it, or had recovered from it provided the deeply sampled blood TCRbeta repertoires that made up the dataset. The repertoires were released in a freely available public database intended as a resource for research on the immune response to SARS-CoV-2. The samples were drawn from two sources: the first 160 participants of the ongoing ImmuneRACE study, and 1,200 or so subjects contributed by 6 global collaborators. A de-identified subject ID, COVID-19 status, age in years and sex were almost always included in the sample metadata. Where available, HLA class I and class II types were obtained from metadata supplied by the sample provider rather than from assay-based typing. Overall study results and their limits: The quantity of clinical and demographic metadata differed by source and by participant and was supplied without curation.

Collaborating institutions collected whole blood in K2EDTA tubes following their own protocols. For TCRbeta analysis, collaborators shipped samples as frozen whole blood, isolated PBMCs, or DNA extracted from either of those sample types. This clone was seen many times. No cognate antigen has been identified for it. Base qualities are not provided; no much larger clone lies one nucleotide away. TCRbeta CDR3 regions were amplified from genomic DNA using the immunoSEQ Assay, a bias-controlled multiplex PCR. The original pipeline was this. Nucleated cell counts per sample were estimated from amplification of reference gene primers within the assay. To quantify the absolute abundance of each unique TCRbeta CDR3 rearrangement, sequence reads were collapsed and filtered. For each sample, productive Simpson clonality was calculated as the square root of Simpson's diversity index across productive rearrangements. The table comes from immuneACCESS by way of TCRdb, which keeps in-frame sequences with V and J called. Part of the clones is missing from these tables; in studies checked, under half for an unresolved V gene and the rest for unknown reasons. V and J calls and clone size are as listed in that table; D and trimming were resolved from the DNA. A total of a few hundred thousand clones appear in this sample, 87% of them only once. The leading ten clones occupy roughly 2.1% of the sample.

Germline trimming: 2 bases from V, 3 bases from J; junction bases outside gene matches: 2. From cysteine to phenylalanine, the CDR3 is 15 amino acids long. The entry retains the CDR3 DNA only, 45 bases that are in frame from base 1. Per the germline V gene, MNHEY is the CDR1 and SVGEGT is the CDR2. The receptor's source is a man aged 18 to 29 with active or convalescent COVID-19. Sequenced sample: peripheral blood. The chain was built from TRBV6-2 or TRBV6-3 and TRBJ2-2, and 8 junctional nucleotides match TRBD1. Read as DNA, the sequence is TGTGCCAGCAGTTACCAGGACAGGGACACCGGGGAGCTGTTTTTT. The translation is CASSYQDRDTGELFF.